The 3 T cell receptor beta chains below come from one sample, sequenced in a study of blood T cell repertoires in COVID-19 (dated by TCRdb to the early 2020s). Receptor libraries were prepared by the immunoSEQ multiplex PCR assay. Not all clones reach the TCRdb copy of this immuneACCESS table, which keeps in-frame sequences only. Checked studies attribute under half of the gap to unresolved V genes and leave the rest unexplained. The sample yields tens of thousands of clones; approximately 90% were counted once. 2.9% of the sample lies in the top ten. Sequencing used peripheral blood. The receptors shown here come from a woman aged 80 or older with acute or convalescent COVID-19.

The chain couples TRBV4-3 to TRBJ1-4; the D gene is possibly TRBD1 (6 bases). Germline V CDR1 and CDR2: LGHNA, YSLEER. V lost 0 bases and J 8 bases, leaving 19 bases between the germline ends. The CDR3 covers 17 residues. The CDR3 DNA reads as TGCGCCAGCAGCCAAGATCCCCCCGGGGGGCAAAGGGAAAAACTGTTTTTT. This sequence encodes CASSQDPPGGQREKLFF.

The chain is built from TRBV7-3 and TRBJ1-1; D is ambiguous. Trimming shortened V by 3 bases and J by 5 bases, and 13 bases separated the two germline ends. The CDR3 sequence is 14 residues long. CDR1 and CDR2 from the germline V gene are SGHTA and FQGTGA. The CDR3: CASSFSRSGTEAFF. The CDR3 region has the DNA TGTGCCAGCAGCTTTAGTCGGTCGGGGACTGAAGCTTTCTTT.

CDR3 coding DNA: TGTGCCAGCAGCATACAGGGATATAGCAATCAGCCCCAGCATTTT. It codes for CASSIQGYSNQPQHF. V and J are TRBV7-2 and TRBJ1-5, with D perhaps TRBD1 (6 bases). This CDR3 is built from 15 residues. Trimming pared 5 bases from V and 0 bases from J, leaving 11 bases between. Germline V gene lookup returns CDR1 SGHTA and CDR2 FQGNSA.